This TCR beta chain was retrieved from a study of T cell changes during pregnancy in multiple sclerosis. From germline, CDR1 is SNHLY and CDR2 FYNNEI. The V end was cut by 7 bases, the J end by 7 bases, with 20 bases between. The CDR3 contains 14 residues. Generated by immunoSEQ multiplex PCR, the TCRdb table keeps only in-frame clones and is missing some. The sample has about 50,000 clones, approximately 91% seen once. This clone was seen a few times. This material consisted of CD4+ T cells from peripheral blood mononuclear cells, taken after pregnancy. This chain connects TRBV2 to TRBJ2-7; D possibly corresponds to TRBD1 (6 bases). The clonotype was recovered from a female donor in good health, enrolled as a control in a pregnancy study. The DNA for the CDR3 is TGTGCCAGCATGGAACAGGGACCTTCGGGGGAGCAGTACTTC. Its translation is CASMEQGPSGEQYF.